The 22 T cell receptor beta chains in this list originate from one sample, sequenced in a study of T cell repertoires in cytomegalovirus infection. TCRdb fed the reads into MiXCR, producing one record per CDR3 protein. The table includes approximately 700,000 distinct CDR3 sequences, less than 40% detected once. Sequenced input: PBMCs. The receptors originated from a human donor in good health (CMV status not recorded). Some clones in this sample may be carry-over from other donors' samples.

The rearrangement joins TRBV27 to TRBJ2-3, with a possible D match to TRBD2 (5 bases). Germline V gives CDR1 MNHEY, CDR2 SMNVEV (reference sequence). V shed 11 bases and J shed 0 bases, with 27 bases lying between them. The CDR3 contains 18 residues. CDR3 loop: CASFSVQKRLTSTDTQYF. The CDR3 bases are TGTGCCTCCTTCAGCGTTCAGAAGCGGCTCACTAGCACAGATACGCAGTATTTT.

This clonotype appeared a few times. The chain is built from TRBV7-9 and TRBJ2-1; D call uncertain. The germline V gene has CDR1 SEHNR and CDR2 FQNEAQ (reference sequence). V lost 8 bases and J 10 bases, leaving 18 bases between the germline ends. The CDR3 is 13 amino acids. The CDR3 loop reads CASYAGGLTEQFF. Written as DNA, the CDR3 is TGTGCCAGCTACGCTGGCGGCCTCACCGAGCAGTTCTTC.

In its sample, this clonotype was seen a few times. The chain is built from TRBV11-2 and TRBJ2-2; the D gene is possibly TRBD1 (6 bases). The CDR3 contains 16 residues. Trimming removed 2 bases from V and 0 bases from J, with 10 bases in between. From germline, CDR1 is SGHAT and CDR2 FQNNGV. The CDR3 protein is CASSLRGRANTGELFF. The CDR3 DNA follows: TGTGCCAGCAGCTTAAGGGGGAGAGCGAACACCGGGGAGCTGTTTTTT.

Many counts were recorded for this clonotype. An end of the junction does not agree with germline; a read error may underlie this. In nucleotides, the CDR3 is TGTGCCAGCAGCTTAACCCTGAACACTGAAGCTTTCTTT. It translates to CASSLTLNTEAFF. The chain couples TRBV5-1 to TRBJ1-1; D unclear. The CDR3 is 13 amino acids. Germline CDR1 SGHRS, CDR2 YFSETQ.

This clonotype was observed a few times. The V and J genes are TRBV28 and TRBJ1-2; D uncertain. V was pared by 6 bases and J by 11 bases, with 19 bases between. The CDR3 sequence is 13 residues long. Germline loops: CDR1 MDHEN, CDR2 SYDVKM. CDR3 DNA: TGTGCCAGCAGCCTCGATAGCGGCAGACTTTACACCTTC. It specifies CASSLDSGRLYTF.

The chain recombines TRBV15 with TRBJ1-3; D not resolved. Germline loops: CDR1 LNHNV, CDR2 YYDKDF (reference sequence). This CDR3 comprises 16 residues. Trimming pared 0 bases from V and 0 bases from J, leaving 9 bases between. This CDR3 is CATSRDPTDSGNTIYF. The DNA for the CDR3 is TGTGCCACCAGCAGAGATCCCACGGACTCTGGAAACACCATATATTTT.

This sequence joins TRBV7-9 and TRBJ1-2; TRBD1 might be the D (5 bases). Germline V gene data show CDR1 as SEHNR and CDR2 as FQNEAQ (reference sequence). The CDR3 sequence is 13 residues long. Trimming stripped 1 base from V and 6 bases from J, with 9 bases between. CDR3: CASSLGGRDGYTF. Written as DNA, the CDR3 is TGTGCCAGCAGCTTAGGAGGCAGGGATGGCTACACCTTC.

This chain connects TRBV29-1 to TRBJ1-4, with a weak D call TRBD1 (6 bases). The CDR3 sequence is 14 residues long. V was shortened by 4 bases and J by 0 bases, with 9 bases between the two germline ends. The germline V gene has CDR1 SQVTM and CDR2 ANQGSEA. The CDR3 DNA sequence: TGCAGCGTTGTTTGGACAGCAACTAATGAAAAACTGTTTTTT. Translation: CSVVWTATNEKLFF.

This clonotype was detected a few times. V and J are TRBV6-4 and TRBJ1-1; the D gene is possibly TRBD1 (6 bases). Per germline, CDR1 MRHNA and CDR2 SNTAGT. V was pared by 2 bases and J by 6 bases, with 10 bases between. The CDR3 consists of 13 residues. Written as DNA, the CDR3 is TGTGCCAGCAGTGACCGGGGGGCCTCTGAAGCTTTCTTT. It is translated as CASSDRGASEAFF.

CDR3 residues: CASSSDREETQYF. CDR3 sequence (DNA): TGTGCCAGCAGTTCCGACAGGGAAGAGACCCAGTACTTC. The chain employs TRBV6-1 and TRBJ2-5; 7 bases map to TRBD1. Germline loops: CDR1 MNHNS, CDR2 SASEGT. This CDR3 spans 13 amino acids. Trimming took 5 bases from V and 3 from J; bases not matched to a gene: 3.

The chain uses TRBV7-2 and TRBJ2-2; TRBD2 matches 11 bases. The CDR3 consists of 18 residues. V lost 3 bases and J lost 1; bases outside the gene matches: 7. The germline CDR1 and CDR2 sequences are SGHTA and FQGNSA. The CDR3 spells CASSFRLAGTLNTGELFF. CDR3 DNA: TGTGCCAGCAGCTTTAGACTAGCGGGAACGTTGAACACCGGGGAGCTGTTTTTT.

The chain links TRBV6-6 to TRBJ2-2; 10 bases are a match to TRBD1. The J segment lost 4 bases and the V segment lost 5 bases, leaving 4 bases of the junction unmatched. CDR1 is MNHNY and CDR2 is SVGAGI in the germline V gene (reference sequence). CDR3 size: 15 residues. The CDR3 coding sequence is TGTGCCAGCAGTCCGACAGGGGGCCGCACCGGGGAGCTGTTTTTT. The encoded protein is CASSPTGGRTGELFF.

The genes are TRBV18 and TRBJ2-1; 9 bases are a match to TRBD1. This CDR3 comprises 16 residues. The V gene's germline CDR1 is KGHSH and CDR2 LQKENI. V was clipped by 0 bases and J by 6 bases; unmatched bases: 6. The CDR3 DNA reads as TGTGCCAGCTCACCACCGGGACAGGGTCAGCCCAATGAGCAGTTCTTC. Amino acids: CASSPPGQGQPNEQFF.

The chain uses TRBV27 and TRBJ2-6; D remains ambiguous. In germline, CDR1 is MNHEY, CDR2 SMNVEV (reference sequence). V lost 6 bases and J 2 bases, leaving 11 bases between the germline ends. CDR3 length: 15 amino acids. The DNA of the CDR3 is TGTGCCAGCAGGGCCCTCCACGCTGGGGCCAACGTCCTGACTTTC. Residues: CASRALHAGANVLTF.

The chain combines TRBV19 with TRBJ1-5; 9 nucleotides line up with TRBD1. Losses at the gene ends were 9 bases for V and 4 bases for J; bases not matched to a gene: 10. The CDR3 consists of 15 residues. Germline assignment: CDR1 LNHDA and CDR2 SQIVND (reference sequence). CDR3 nucleotides: TGTGCCAGCACCGGGACAGGGACATGGAATCAGCCCCAGCATTTT. Its protein is CASTGTGTWNQPQHF.

V and J are TRBV12-3 or TRBV12-4 and TRBJ2-1; tentative D call: TRBD2 (5 bases). The CDR3 has 14 residues. V lost 4 bases and J 4 bases, leaving 11 bases between the germline ends. The CDR3 DNA sequence: TGTGCCAGCAGTTCCCGACTAACTTACAATGAGCAGTTCTTC. Amino acid sequence: CASSSRLTYNEQFF.

The DNA for the CDR3 is TGTGCCAGCAGTTACGGCGGCAGGGGCTACGAGCAGTACTTC. This sequence encodes CASSYGGRGYEQYF. The chain couples TRBV6-1 to TRBJ2-7, with D perhaps TRBD1 (6 bases). In germline, CDR1 is MNHNS, CDR2 SASEGT. The ends were cut back, 5 bases at V and 3 bases at J, with 14 bases in the middle. The CDR3 totals 14 residues.

This clonotype was picked up a small number of times. J is TRBJ1-2 and V is TRBV28; tentative D call: TRBD1 (5 bases). Per germline, CDR1 MDHEN and CDR2 SYDVKM. The CDR3 length is 15 residues. Deletions cut 2 bases from V and 4 bases from J, with 14 bases between. In nucleotides, the CDR3 is TGTGCCAGCAGTTTACAGACAGCCCCGATCTATGGCTACACCTTC. Translating gives CASSLQTAPIYGYTF.

This clonotype was seen a handful of times. J is TRBJ1-2 and V is TRBV29-1; the D gene is possibly TRBD1 (5 bases). The ends were cut back, 7 bases at V and 6 bases at J, with 18 bases in the middle. Germline CDR1 SQVTM, CDR2 ANQGSEA. CDR3 length equals 13 residues. CDR3 DNA: TGCAGCGCTCTCATCCAGGGCTCGGATGGCTACACCTTC. It is translated as CSALIQGSDGYTF. Drawing the rest from reference TRBV29-1 and TRBJ1-2, the complete variable domain is SAVISQKPSRDICQRGTSLTIQCQVDSQVTMMFWYRQQPGQSLTLIATANQGSEATYESGFVIDKFPISRPNLTFSTLTVSNMSPEDSSIYLCSALIQGSDGYTFGSGTRLTVV.

The table lists this clonotype with a few counts. The chain links TRBV4-1 to TRBJ1-6, with unresolved D. V lost 1 base and J 10 bases, leaving 8 bases between the germline ends. CDR3 size: 13 residues. CDR1 and CDR2 from the germline V gene are MGHRA and YSYEKL. Here the CDR3 reads CASSQGWPSPLHF. CDR3 nucleotides: TGCGCCAGCAGCCAAGGCTGGCCATCACCCCTCCACTTT.

This chain connects TRBV28 to TRBJ2-3; TRBD2 matches 10 bases. Unmatched junction bases numbered 8, after V lost 3 bases and J lost 5 bases. This CDR3 is 16 amino acids long. Looked up from germline, CDR1 is MDHEN and CDR2 is SYDVKM. This CDR3 is CASSFGPSGSQDTQYF. CDR3 sequence (DNA): TGTGCCAGCAGTTTCGGTCCTAGCGGGAGTCAAGATACGCAGTATTTT.

The gene calls are TRBV28 and TRBJ2-3, with D hard to call. With 3 bases removed from V and 4 bases from J, the gap between germline ends came to 14 bases. This CDR3 region has 15 residues. CDR1 and CDR2 from the germline V gene are MDHEN and SYDVKM. In nucleotides, the CDR3 is TGTGCCAGCAGTTTTCCAACGGCAGGCGCAGATACGCAGTATTTT. Its protein product is CASSFPTAGADTQYF.